This T cell receptor (beta chain) was profiled in a study of CDR3 diversity in severe acne. V lost 7 bases to trimming and J lost 5 bases; unmatched junction nucleotides: 5. Germline CDR1 is MNHEY and CDR2 is SMNVEV (reference sequence). CDR3 size: 14 residues. From the PCR reads, TCRdb called clonotypes with MiXCR, one entry per CDR3 protein. The sample holds roughly 93,000 distinct CDR3 sequences; around 47% are singletons and the top ten take 11%. This TCR was recovered from a male donor with severe acne vulgaris. The J gene is TRBJ2-3, the V gene TRBV27, with 11 bases lining up with TRBD2. Material for sequencing was blood. The CDR3 DNA reads as TGTGCCAGCATAGCGGGACTAGCGGTAGATACGCAGTATTTT. Translated: CASIAGLAVDTQYF.